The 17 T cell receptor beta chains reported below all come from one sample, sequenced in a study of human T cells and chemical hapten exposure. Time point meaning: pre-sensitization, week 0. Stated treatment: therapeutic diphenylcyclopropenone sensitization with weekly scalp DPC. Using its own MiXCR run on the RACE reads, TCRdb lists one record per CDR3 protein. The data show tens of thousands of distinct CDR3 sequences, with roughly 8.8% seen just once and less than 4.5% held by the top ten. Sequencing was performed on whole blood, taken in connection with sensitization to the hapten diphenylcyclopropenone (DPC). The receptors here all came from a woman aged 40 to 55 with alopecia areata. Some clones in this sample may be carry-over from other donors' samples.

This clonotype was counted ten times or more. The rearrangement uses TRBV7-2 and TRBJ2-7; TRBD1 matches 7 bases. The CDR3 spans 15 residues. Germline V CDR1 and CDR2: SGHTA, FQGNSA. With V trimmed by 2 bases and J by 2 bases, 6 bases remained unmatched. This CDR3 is CASSLIWDSTYEQYF. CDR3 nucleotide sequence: TGTGCCAGCAGCTTAATCTGGGACAGCACCTACGAGCAGTACTTC.

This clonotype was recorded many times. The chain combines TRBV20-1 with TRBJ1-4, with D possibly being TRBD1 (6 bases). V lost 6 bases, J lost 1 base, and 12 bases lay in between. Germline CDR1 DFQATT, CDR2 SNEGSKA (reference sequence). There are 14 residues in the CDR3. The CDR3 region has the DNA TGCAGTGCCCGCAGGGGTTTAACTAATGAAAAACTGTTTTTT. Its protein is CSARRGLTNEKLFF.

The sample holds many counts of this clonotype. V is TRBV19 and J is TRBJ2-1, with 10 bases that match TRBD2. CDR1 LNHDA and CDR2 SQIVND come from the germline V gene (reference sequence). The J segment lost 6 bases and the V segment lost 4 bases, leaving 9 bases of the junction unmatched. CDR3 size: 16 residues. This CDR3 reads CASSTILAGVTNEQFF. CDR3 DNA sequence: TGTGCCAGTAGTACTATCCTAGCGGGGGTGACCAATGAGCAGTTCTTC.

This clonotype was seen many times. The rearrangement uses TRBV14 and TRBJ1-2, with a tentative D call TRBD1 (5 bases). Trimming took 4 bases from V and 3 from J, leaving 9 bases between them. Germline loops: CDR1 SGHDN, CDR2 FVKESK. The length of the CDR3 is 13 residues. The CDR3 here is CASSPSTDYGYTF. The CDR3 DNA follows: TGTGCCAGCAGCCCGTCGACAGACTATGGCTACACCTTC.

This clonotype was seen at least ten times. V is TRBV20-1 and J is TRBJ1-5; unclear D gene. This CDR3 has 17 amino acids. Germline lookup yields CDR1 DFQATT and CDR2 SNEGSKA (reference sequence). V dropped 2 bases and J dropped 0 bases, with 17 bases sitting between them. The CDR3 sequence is CSARSDLTRYSNQPQHF. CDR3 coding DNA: TGCAGTGCTAGATCTGACTTGACCAGATATAGCAATCAGCCCCAGCATTTT.

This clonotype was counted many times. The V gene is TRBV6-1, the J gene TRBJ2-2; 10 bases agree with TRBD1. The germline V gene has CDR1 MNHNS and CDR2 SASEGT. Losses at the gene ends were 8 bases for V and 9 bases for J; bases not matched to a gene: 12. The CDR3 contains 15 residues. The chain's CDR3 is CASGLSTGGGWELFF. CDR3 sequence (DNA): TGTGCCAGCGGACTCTCGACAGGGGGCGGCTGGGAGCTGTTTTTT.

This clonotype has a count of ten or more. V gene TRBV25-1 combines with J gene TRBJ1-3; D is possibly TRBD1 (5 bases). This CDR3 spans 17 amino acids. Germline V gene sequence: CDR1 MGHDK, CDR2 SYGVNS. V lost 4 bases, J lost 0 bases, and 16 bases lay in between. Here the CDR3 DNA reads TGTGCCAGCAGTGGTCGTAGGGGCCCATACTCTGGAAACACCATATATTTT. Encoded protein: CASSGRRGPYSGNTIYF.

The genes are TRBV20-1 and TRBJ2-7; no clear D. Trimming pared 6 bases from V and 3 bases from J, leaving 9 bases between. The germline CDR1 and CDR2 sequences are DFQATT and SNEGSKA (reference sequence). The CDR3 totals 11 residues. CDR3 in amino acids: CSALFYYEQYF. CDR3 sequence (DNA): TGCAGTGCGCTATTCTACTACGAGCAGTACTTC.

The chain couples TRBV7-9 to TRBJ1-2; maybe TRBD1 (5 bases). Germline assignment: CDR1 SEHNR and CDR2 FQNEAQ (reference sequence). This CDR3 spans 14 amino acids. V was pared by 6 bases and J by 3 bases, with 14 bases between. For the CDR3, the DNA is TGTGCCAGCAGTCGGGACTCCTCCTACTATGGCTACACCTTC. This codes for CASSRDSSYYGYTF.

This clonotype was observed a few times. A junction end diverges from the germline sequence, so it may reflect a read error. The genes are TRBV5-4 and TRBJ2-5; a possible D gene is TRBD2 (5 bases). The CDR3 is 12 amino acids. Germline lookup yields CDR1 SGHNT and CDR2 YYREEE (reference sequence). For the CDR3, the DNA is TGTGTCAGCACCCCCGGCGGGGAGACCCAGTACTTC. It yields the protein CVSTPGGETQYF.

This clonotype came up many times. DNA of the CDR3: TGTGCCAGCAGCGTAGGTGGAGGCCTTATTACTGAGCAGTTCTTC. It yields the protein CASSVGGGLITEQFF. V gene TRBV9 combines with J gene TRBJ2-1; a weak D match, TRBD2 (5 bases). The germline CDR1 and CDR2 sequences are SGDLS and YYNGEE. This CDR3 has 15 residues. Trimming cost V 0 bases and J 9 bases, with 16 bases left between them.

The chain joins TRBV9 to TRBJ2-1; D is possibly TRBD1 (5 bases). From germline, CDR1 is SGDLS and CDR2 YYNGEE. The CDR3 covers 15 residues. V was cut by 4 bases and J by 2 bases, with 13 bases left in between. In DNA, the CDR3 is TGTGCCAGCAGCCTCCAGCAGGGCACCTACAATGAGCAGTTCTTC. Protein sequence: CASSLQQGTYNEQFF.

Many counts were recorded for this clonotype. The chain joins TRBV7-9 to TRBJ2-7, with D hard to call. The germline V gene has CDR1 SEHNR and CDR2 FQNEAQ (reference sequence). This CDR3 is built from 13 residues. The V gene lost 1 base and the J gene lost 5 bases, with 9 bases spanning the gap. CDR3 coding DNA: TGTGCCAGCAGCTTAGGCCCTGACCACGAGCAGTACTTC. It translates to CASSLGPDHEQYF.

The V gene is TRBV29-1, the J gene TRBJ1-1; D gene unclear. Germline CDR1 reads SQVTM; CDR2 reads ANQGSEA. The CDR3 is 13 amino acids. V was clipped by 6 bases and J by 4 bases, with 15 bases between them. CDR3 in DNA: TGCAGCGTCGGAAGGGATGTGGGCACTGAAGCTTTCTTT. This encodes CSVGRDVGTEAFF.

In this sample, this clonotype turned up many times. This CDR3 is CASSQTRVLDGYTF. CDR3 coding DNA: TGTGCCAGCAGCCAAACTAGAGTACTGGATGGCTACACCTTC. This chain connects TRBV3-1 to TRBJ1-2, with D uncertain. This CDR3 spans 14 amino acids. Germline CDR1 and CDR2: LGHDT and YNNKEL (reference sequence). V gave up 2 bases and J gave up 6 bases, with 13 bases separating them.

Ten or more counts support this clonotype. CDR3 coding DNA: TGTGCCTGGAGTCCTCGGTATCGGCACACTGAAGCTTTCTTT. Amino acids: CAWSPRYRHTEAFF. This chain links TRBV30 with TRBJ1-1; D is undetermined. This CDR3 region has 14 residues. V was trimmed by 2 bases and J by 3 bases, leaving 13 bases between them. Per germline, CDR1 GTSNPN and CDR2 SVGIG (reference sequence).

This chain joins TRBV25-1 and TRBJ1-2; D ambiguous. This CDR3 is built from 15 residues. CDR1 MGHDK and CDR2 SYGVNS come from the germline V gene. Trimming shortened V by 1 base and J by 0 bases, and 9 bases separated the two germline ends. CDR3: CASSESRITNYGYTF. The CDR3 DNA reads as TGTGCCAGCAGTGAATCACGGATAACTAACTATGGCTACACCTTC.